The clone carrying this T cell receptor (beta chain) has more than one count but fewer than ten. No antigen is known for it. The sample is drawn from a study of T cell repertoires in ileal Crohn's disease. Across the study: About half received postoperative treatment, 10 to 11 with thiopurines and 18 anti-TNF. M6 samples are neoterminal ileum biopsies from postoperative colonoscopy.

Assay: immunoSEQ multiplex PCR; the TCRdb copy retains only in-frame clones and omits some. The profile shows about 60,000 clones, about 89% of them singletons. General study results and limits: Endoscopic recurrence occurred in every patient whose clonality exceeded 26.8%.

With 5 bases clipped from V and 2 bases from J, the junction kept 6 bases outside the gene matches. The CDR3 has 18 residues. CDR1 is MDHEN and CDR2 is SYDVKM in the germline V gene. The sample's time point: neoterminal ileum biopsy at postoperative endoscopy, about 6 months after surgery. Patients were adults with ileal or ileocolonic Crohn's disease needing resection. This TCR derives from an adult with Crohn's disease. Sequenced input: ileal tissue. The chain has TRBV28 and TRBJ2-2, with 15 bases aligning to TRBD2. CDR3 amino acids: CASSPWTSGGVNTGELFF. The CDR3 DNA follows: TGTGCCAGCAGTCCCTGGACTAGCGGGGGGGTTAACACCGGGGAGCTGTTTTTT.